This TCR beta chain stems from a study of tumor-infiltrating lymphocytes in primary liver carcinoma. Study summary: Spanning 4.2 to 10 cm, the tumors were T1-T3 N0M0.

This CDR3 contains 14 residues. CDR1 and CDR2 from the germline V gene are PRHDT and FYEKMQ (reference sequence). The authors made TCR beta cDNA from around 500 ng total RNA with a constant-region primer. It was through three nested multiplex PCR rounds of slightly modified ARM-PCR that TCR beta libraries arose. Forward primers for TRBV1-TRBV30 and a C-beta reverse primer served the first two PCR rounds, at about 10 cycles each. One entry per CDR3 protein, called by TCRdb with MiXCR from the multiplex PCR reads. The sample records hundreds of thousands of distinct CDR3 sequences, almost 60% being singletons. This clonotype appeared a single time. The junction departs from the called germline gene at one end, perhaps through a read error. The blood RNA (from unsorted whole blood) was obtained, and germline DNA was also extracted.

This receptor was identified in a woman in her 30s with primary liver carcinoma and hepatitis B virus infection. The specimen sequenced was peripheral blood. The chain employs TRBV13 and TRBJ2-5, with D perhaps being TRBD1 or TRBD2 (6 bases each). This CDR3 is CGSSTQGGQETQYF. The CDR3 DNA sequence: TGTGGCAGCAGCACGCAAGGGGGGCAGGAGACCCAGTACTTC.